One sample yielded the 32 T cell receptor beta chains listed below, sequenced in a study of blood T cell repertoires in COVID-19. Profiling relied on immunoSEQ multiplex PCR, and the TCRdb table lists in-frame clones only, not all of them. Among over 70,000 clones, 85% to 95% were seen once, and the ten largest hold less than 2.5%. Sequenced material: peripheral blood. These TCRs come from a human donor with active COVID-19. The donor label of this sample is uncertain.

The chain has TRBV11-2 and TRBJ1-2; TRBD1 agrees at 8 bases. Germline CDR1 and CDR2: SGHAT and FQNNGV. J gave up 4 bases and V 5 bases, and 3 bases lay outside the gene matches. The CDR3 contains 13 residues. CDR3 nucleotide sequence: TGTGCCAGCAGCCTCGGGACAGGCTATGGCTACACCTTC. Residues: CASSLGTGYGYTF. The full variable domain, completed using reference TRBV11-2 and TRBJ1-2, is EAGVAQSPRYKIIEKRQSVAFWCNPISGHATLYWYQQILGQGPKLLIQFQNNGVVDDSQLPKDRFSAERLKGVDSTLKIQPAKLEDSAVYLCASSLGTGYGYTFGSGTRLTVV.

V is TRBV19 and J is TRBJ2-7; TRBD1 might be the D (6 bases). The V end was cut by 5 bases, the J end by 1 base, with 12 bases between. The germline gives CDR1 LNHDA, CDR2 SQIVND (reference sequence). CDR3 size: 14 residues. CDR3 loop: CASSFGQSSYEQYF. The DNA of the CDR3 is TGTGCCAGTAGTTTTGGACAGTCTTCCTACGAGCAGTACTTC.

The chain couples TRBV6-2 or TRBV6-3 to TRBJ2-5, with D possibly TRBD1 on 6 matching bases. V was cut by 0 bases and J by 2 bases, with 16 bases left in between. Per germline, CDR1 MNHEY and CDR2 SVGEGT. The CDR3 covers 17 residues. CDR3 in amino acids: CASSYSIGGLLQETQYF. In DNA, the CDR3 is TGTGCCAGCAGTTACTCGATAGGGGGTCTCCTTCAAGAGACCCAGTACTTC.

This chain connects TRBV3-1 (or the pseudogene TRBV3-2) to TRBJ2-7, with TRBD1 identical over 7 bases. This CDR3 has 14 residues. V was pared by 0 bases and J by 7 bases, with 6 bases of the junction left unmatched. Germline V lookup: CDR1 LGHDT, CDR2 YNNKEL (reference sequence). The CDR3 region is CASSQEARGREQYF. The CDR3 nucleotides read TGTGCCAGCAGCCAAGAAGCGAGGGGGCGGGAGCAGTACTTC.

The rearrangement joins TRBV5-1 to TRBJ2-3, with 9 bases lining up with TRBD1. V trimming: 1 base; J trimming: 5 bases; junction bases outside the gene matches: 5. The CDR3 spans 15 residues. Looked up from germline, CDR1 is SGHRS and CDR2 is YFSETQ. This CDR3 is CASSLRGTGRDTQYF. Here the CDR3 DNA reads TGCGCCAGCAGCTTGAGAGGGACAGGGAGAGATACGCAGTATTTT.

In DNA, the CDR3 is TGTGCCAGCAGTCCGGGACAGGGGCACACCGGGGAGCTGTTTTTT. As protein: CASSPGQGHTGELFF. The chain has TRBV6-2 or TRBV6-3 and TRBJ2-2; 10 bases map to TRBD1. V lost 5 bases and J lost 3; bases outside the gene matches: 3. Germline V gene data show CDR1 as MNHEY and CDR2 as SVGEGT. The CDR3 is 15 residues long.

About this clone itself: The same CDR3 can be traced to other DNA sequences in this sample. The chain has TRBV5-1 and TRBJ1-4; a weak D match, TRBD1 (6 bases). This CDR3 has 14 amino acids. The V and J ends lost 0 bases and 5 bases respectively, with 8 bases between them. CDR1 is SGHRS and CDR2 is YFSETQ in the germline V gene. CDR3 sequence: CASSLGTVNEKLFF. The CDR3 nucleotides read TGCGCCAGCAGCTTGGGGACAGTAAATGAAAAACTGTTTTTT.

J is TRBJ2-2 and V is TRBV25-1; 7 bases agree with TRBD1. From germline, CDR1 is MGHDK and CDR2 SYGVNS. The CDR3 has 17 residues. The V and J ends lost 3 bases and 0 bases, in that order; junction bases with no gene match: 7. CDR3 loop: CASSDVLGQSNTGELFF. The DNA of the CDR3 is TGTGCCAGCAGTGATGTGTTGGGACAGTCGAACACCGGGGAGCTGTTTTTT.

The V call is TRBV15, the J call TRBJ1-1; D may be TRBD1 (6 bases). Trimming shortened V by 5 bases and J by 1 base, and 14 bases separated the two germline ends. This CDR3 spans 15 amino acids. The germline V gene has CDR1 LNHNV and CDR2 YYDKDF (reference sequence). The CDR3 loop is CATSFRTVKNTEAFF. CDR3 DNA: TGTGCCACCAGCTTTCGGACAGTGAAGAACACTGAAGCTTTCTTT.

Here the CDR3 DNA reads TGTGCCAGTTCTCAGGGGGCTTTTGCTGGAAACACCATATATTTT. It codes for CASSQGAFAGNTIYF. The V gene is TRBV19, the J gene TRBJ1-3; 8 bases are shared with TRBD1. This CDR3 comprises 15 residues. Germline V gene sequence: CDR1 LNHDA, CDR2 SQIVND (reference sequence). The junction had 8 bases not matched to a gene; V was cut back by 8 bases and J by 2 bases.

The chain links TRBV28 to TRBJ2-7, with 10 bases matching TRBD1. The length of the CDR3 is 16 residues. Germline V gene lookup returns CDR1 MDHEN and CDR2 SYDVKM. After removal of 7 bases from V and 2 bases from J, the junction contained 11 bases not matched to a gene. The chain's CDR3 is CASTLPTGTGAYEQYF. The CDR3 bases are TGTGCCAGCACCCTTCCCACCGGGACAGGGGCCTACGAGCAGTACTTC.

The chain uses TRBV24-1 and TRBJ2-7, with D perhaps matching TRBD1 (5 bases). V lost 9 bases to trimming and J lost 4 bases, with 12 bases between them. The CDR3 length is 12 residues. CDR1 is KGHDR and CDR2 is SFDVKD in the germline V gene. The CDR3 nucleotides are TGTGCCACCGCCGACAGTCCGTACGAGCAGTACTTC. Residues: CATADSPYEQYF.

The CDR3, as DNA: TGTGCCAGCAGTTATAACGGGGACAGGGGGCACACTGAAGCTTTCTTT. It translates to CASSYNGDRGHTEAFF. The chain employs TRBV6-5 and TRBJ1-1; 12 nucleotides line up with TRBD1. The CDR3 loop spans 16 amino acids. Germline V gene data show CDR1 as MNHEY and CDR2 as SVGAGI. J was trimmed by 3 bases and V by 3 bases; bases with no gene match: 5.

The chain links TRBV29-1 to TRBJ2-3, with a tentative D call TRBD1 (5 bases). CDR3 size: 15 residues. The germline V gene has CDR1 SQVTM and CDR2 ANQGSEA. The V gene lost 0 bases and the J gene lost 0 bases, with 10 bases spanning the gap. CDR3 protein: CSVEESGASTDTQYF. The CDR3 DNA is TGCAGCGTTGAAGAGTCTGGGGCGAGCACAGATACGCAGTATTTT.

This clone has just a few counts. The chain employs TRBV7-3 and TRBJ2-7; 13 positions agree with TRBD2. From germline, CDR1 is SGHTA and CDR2 FQGTGA. The CDR3 totals 15 residues. The V gene end was trimmed by 5 bases and the J gene end by 3 bases; junction bases not matched to a gene: 4. The DNA for the CDR3 is TGTGCCAGCAGCCTGGGACTAGCGGGGAGCTACGAGCAGTACTTC. As protein: CASSLGLAGSYEQYF.

The chain uses TRBV28 and TRBJ2-5, with 13 bases that match TRBD2. The germline V gene has CDR1 MDHEN and CDR2 SYDVKM. The length of the CDR3 is 18 residues. Trimming removed 5 bases from V and 0 bases from J; junction bases left unmatched: 9. The CDR3 region has the DNA TGTGCCAGCAGTCTACCGGGACTAGCGGGGAGGGACCAAGAGACCCAGTACTTC. Protein: CASSLPGLAGRDQETQYF.

Notes on this clone: An end of the junction does not agree with germline; a read error may underlie this. This chain links TRBV5-6 with TRBJ2-5; 10 nucleotides agree with TRBD2. The CDR3 is 14 amino acids. Germline V gives CDR1 SGHDT, CDR2 YYEEEE. CDR3 DNA: TGTGCCAGCAGCTTAGCGGGGGGGCAAGTGACCCAGTACTTC. This gives the protein CASSLAGGQVTQYF. Full variable domain (rest looked up from reference TRBV5-6 and TRBJ2-5): DAGVTQSPTHLIKTRGQQVTLRCSPKSGHDTVSWYQQALGQGPQFIFQYYEEEERQRGNFPDRFSGHQFPNYSSELNVNALLLGDSALYLCASSLAGGQVTQYFGPGTRLLVL.

The chain carries TRBV6-5 and TRBJ1-5, with TRBD1 matching 7 bases. CDR1 and CDR2 (germline): MNHEY, SVGAGI. The CDR3 covers 14 residues. The J segment lost 4 bases and the V segment lost 5 bases, leaving 5 bases of the junction unmatched. CDR3 residues: CASSKQGRNQPQHF. CDR3 nucleotide sequence: TGTGCCAGCAGTAAACAGGGGAGGAATCAGCCCCAGCATTTT.

This rearrangement joins TRBV5-4 to TRBJ1-6; possibly TRBD1 for D (5 bases). The germline V and J ends were trimmed by 1 base and 10 bases, with 9 bases remaining between them. In germline, CDR1 is SGHNT, CDR2 YYREEE (reference sequence). The CDR3 length is 13 residues. In DNA, the CDR3 is TGTGCCAGCAGCTTGCAGGGAGGATCACCCCTCCACTTT. It codes for CASSLQGGSPLHF.

The chain is built from TRBV5-1 and TRBJ2-3; D not certain. The length of the CDR3 is 12 residues. CDR1 and CDR2 from the germline V gene are SGHRS and YFSETQ. V shed 0 bases and J shed 6 bases, with 5 bases lying between them. CDR3 sequence reads: CASSLGADTQYF. CDR3 bases: TGCGCCAGCAGCTTGGGTGCGGATACGCAGTATTTT. Full variable domain (missing parts from reference TRBV5-1 and TRBJ2-3): KAGVTQTPRYLIKTRGQQVTLSCSPISGHRSVSWYQQTPGQGLQFLFEYFSETQRNKGNFPGRFSGRQFSNSRSEMNVSTLELGDSALYLCASSLGADTQYFGPGTRLTVL.

This clone was observed once. The chain combines TRBV3-1 (or the pseudogene TRBV3-2) with TRBJ1-2, with D possibly matching TRBD1 (6 bases). The V end lost 3 bases, the J end lost 4 bases, and 18 bases lay between the germline ends. The length of the CDR3 is 16 residues. CDR1 is LGHDT, CDR2 YNNKEL, per germline (reference sequence). The CDR3 DNA follows: TGTGCCAGCAGCCAGGCCTTGCCCGGACAGACCTATGGCTACACCTTC. Amino acid sequence: CASSQALPGQTYGYTF.

CDR3 protein: CASSPGVDYGYTF. The DNA for the CDR3 is TGTGCCAGCAGTCCAGGGGTTGACTATGGCTACACCTTC. This rearrangement joins TRBV27 to TRBJ1-2; D is possibly TRBD1 (6 bases). The V gene's germline CDR1 is MNHEY and CDR2 SMNVEV (reference sequence). The V end lost 5 bases, the J end lost 3 bases, and 10 bases lay between the germline ends. CDR3 length equals 13 residues.

The rearrangement links TRBV14 to TRBJ1-6, with TRBD1 matching over 10 bases. V shed 1 base, J shed 8 bases, and the junction held 8 bases outside the gene matches. CDR3 size: 17 residues. Germline V gives CDR1 SGHDN, CDR2 FVKESK. In nucleotides, the CDR3 is TGTGCCAGCAGCCAAGCCTACCGGGACAGGGGACATTCACCCCTCCACTTT. Protein sequence: CASSQAYRDRGHSPLHF. Combining the CDR3 with reference TRBV14 and TRBJ1-6 gives the whole variable domain EAGVTQFPSHSVIEKGQTVTLRCDPISGHDNLYWYRRVMGKEIKFLLHFVKESKQDESGMPNNRFLAERTGGTYSTLKVQPAELEDSGVYFCASSQAYRDRGHSPLHFGNGTRLTVT.

This clone was found a few times. The V and J genes are TRBV5-3 and TRBJ2-7; TRBD1 aligns across 8 bases. TRBV5-3 is an open reading frame whose function is uncertain. The V gene end was trimmed by 3 bases and the J gene end by 0 bases; junction bases not matched to a gene: 8. The CDR3 loop spans 16 amino acids. The CDR3: CARSCQGAPYSYEQYF. As DNA, the CDR3 is TGTGCCAGAAGCTGCCAGGGGGCCCCATACTCCTACGAGCAGTACTTC.

This sequence joins TRBV5-1 and TRBJ1-2; D perhaps matches TRBD1 (6 bases). Germline lookup yields CDR1 SGHRS and CDR2 YFSETQ. Trimming took off 4 bases at V and 3 bases at J, with 25 bases between the two ends. This CDR3 region has 18 residues. CDR3 sequence reads: CASSPHLSGRGVYYGYTF. CDR3 sequence (DNA): TGCGCCAGCAGCCCCCATCTCTCGGGCAGGGGTGTATACTATGGCTACACCTTC.

The chain couples TRBV5-1 to TRBJ2-7; 8 nucleotides line up with TRBD1. The CDR3 covers 15 residues. With 0 bases clipped from V and 2 bases from J, the junction kept 4 bases outside the gene matches. The germline V gene has CDR1 SGHRS and CDR2 YFSETQ. The DNA for the CDR3 is TGCGCCAGCAGCTTGGAGGGGACAGGCCCCTACGAGCAGTACTTC. This codes for CASSLEGTGPYEQYF. Based on the CDR3 plus reference TRBV5-1 and TRBJ2-7, the full variable domain is KAGVTQTPRYLIKTRGQQVTLSCSPISGHRSVSWYQQTPGQGLQFLFEYFSETQRNKGNFPGRFSGRQFSNSRSEMNVSTLELGDSALYLCASSLEGTGPYEQYFGPGTRLTVT.

The V and J genes are TRBV3-1 (or the pseudogene TRBV3-2) and TRBJ2-5, with TRBD2 matching 12 bases. Germline CDR1 and CDR2: LGHDT and YNNKEL (reference sequence). Losses at the gene ends were 0 bases for V and 4 bases for J; bases not matched to a gene: 12. The CDR3 covers 19 residues. The CDR3 loop is CASSQDFALAGGPAETQYF. The CDR3 bases are TGTGCCAGCAGCCAAGACTTTGCCCTAGCGGGGGGGCCGGCAGAGACCCAGTACTTC.

The gene calls are TRBV13 and TRBJ1-4; D gene uncertain. The germline V and J ends were trimmed by 0 bases and 8 bases, with 13 bases remaining between them. The CDR3 has 15 residues. Germline V lookup: CDR1 PRHDT, CDR2 FYEKMQ (reference sequence). The CDR3 spells CASSLGLPGIEKLFF. CDR3 DNA sequence: TGTGCCAGCAGCTTAGGCCTCCCAGGAATAGAAAAACTGTTTTTT.

This clone showed up just once. J is TRBJ1-2 and V is TRBV5-1; D is ambiguous. Germline CDR1 and CDR2: SGHRS and YFSETQ. This CDR3 is built from 13 residues. V was cut by 5 bases and J by 4 bases, with 12 bases left in between. CDR3 nucleotide sequence: TGCGCCAGCAGTCGGTCGCAGGTCTATGGCTACACCTTC. Amino acid sequence: CASSRSQVYGYTF.

The chain is built from TRBV5-8 and TRBJ2-3; 7 nucleotides agree with TRBD1. The CDR3 is 19 amino acids. V lost 4 bases to trimming and J lost 0 bases; unmatched junction nucleotides: 17. Germline-derived CDR1 and CDR2 are SGHTS and YDEGEE. The CDR3 DNA reads as TGTGCCAGCAGCCGACTCCGGGACAGACCCTTTACTAGCACAGATACGCAGTATTTT. Translation: CASSRLRDRPFTSTDTQYF.

This clone turned up a few times. The chain employs TRBV7-3 and TRBJ1-1; D uncertain. The CDR3 extends over 13 amino acids. V gave up 4 bases and J gave up 3 bases, with 9 bases separating them. Germline-derived CDR1 and CDR2 are SGHTA and FQGTGA. As DNA, the CDR3 is TGTGCCAGCAGCTCTAACCTTTACACTGAAGCTTTCTTT. Its translation: CASSSNLYTEAFF.

The rearrangement joins TRBV27 to TRBJ1-1; no reliable D call. Trimming shortened V by 2 bases and J by 11 bases, and 15 bases separated the two germline ends. The CDR3 runs 13 residues. The germline CDR1 and CDR2 sequences are MNHEY and SMNVEV (reference sequence). As DNA, the CDR3 is TGTGCCAGCAGTTTACGGGTGACGGGGTGGGCTTTCTTT. Its translation: CASSLRVTGWAFF.